A selection of T cell receptor beta chains follows, all from one sample in a study of cytomegalovirus exposure and HLA in healthy donors. The repertoire was sequenced with immunoSEQ multiplex PCR; TCRdb's copy has only in-frame clones and lacks some. The sample includes about 180,000 clones, roughly 80% of them seen just once. Sequences were obtained from PBMCs. These receptors were taken from a female donor in good health and CMV-seronegative. Both conserved end residues are part of each CDR3. A D gene is named only where the DNA matches it firmly. Clone sizes are given selectively: once, few, many, or a class where the clone is expanded.

TRBJ1-3,once,TRBV30,-,TGTGCCTGTCACGGTTCCTCTGGAAACACCATATATTTT,CACHGSSGNTIYF
TRBJ2-2,-,TRBV11-1,-,TGTGCCAGCAGCTTAATTGTTGGAGCGAACACCGGGGAGCTGTTTTTT,CASSLIVGANTGELFF
TRBJ1-2,-,TRBV27,-,TGTGCCAGCAGGGAACCGGGAGATCGATCAGGCTACACCTTC,CASREPGDRSGYTF
TRBJ2-6,-,TRBV6-5,-,TGTGCCAGCAGGACTGACTACTCTGGGGCCAACGTCCTGACTTTC,CASRTDYSGANVLTF
TRBJ2-7,few,TRBV27,TRBD2,TGTGCCAGCAGTTCCCGCCGCGGGAGTACCTACGAGCAGTACTTC,CASSSRRGSTYEQYF
TRBJ1-4,-,TRBV19,-,TGTGCCAGTAGTATCTCCGGGGGGAGAGGTAATGAAAAACTGTTTTTT,CASSISGGRGNEKLFF
TRBJ2-6,-,TRBV4-2,-,TGTGCCAGCAGCCTAACGGGTACTGGGGCCAACGGCCTGACTTTC,CASSLTGTGANGLTF
TRBJ2-3,-,TRBV7-2,TRBD2,TGTGCCAGCAGCTGGGAGGGTACAGATACGCAGTATTTT,CASSWEGTDTQYF
TRBJ2-5,-,TRBV30,TRBD2,TGTGCCTGGAGTGGGGGAATAGCGGGGGGCCAGGAGACCCAGTACTTC,CAWSGGIAGGQETQYF
TRBJ2-2,-,TRBV6-6,TRBD1,TGTGCCAGCAGTTACCCGGGACAGGGGGGCGGGGAGCTGTTTTTT,CASSYPGQGGGELFF
TRBJ2-3,-,TRBV28,TRBD2,TGTGCCAGCAGCTTGGGGGGGGGTTATACGCAGTATTTT,CASSLGGGYTQYF
TRBJ1-3,-,TRBV7-6,-,TGTGCCAGCAGCTTAGCCCCTGAGGGAACTGGAAACACCATATATTTT,CASSLAPEGTGNTIYF
TRBJ2-3,-,TRBV30,-,TGTGCCTGGAGAGCCGTTAGCCTTCCGTCAGATACGCAGTATTTT,CAWRAVSLPSDTQYF
TRBJ1-4,-,TRBV7-2,-,TGTGCCAGCAGCTTAGGAGCGAATGAAAAACTGTTTTTT,CASSLGANEKLFF
TRBJ2-5,-,TRBV2,-,TGTGCCAGCACCGGGACTTCGGTGGCCGAGACCCAGTACTTC,CASTGTSVAETQYF
TRBJ1-4,few,TRBV6-5,-,TGTGCCAGCAGTTCCAGGGGCGTAGGTGAAAAACTGTTTTTT,CASSSRGVGEKLFF
TRBJ1-4,-,TRBV30,-,TGTGCCTGGAGGGAGGAACTCTGGAATGAAAAACTGTTTTTT,CAWREELWNEKLFF
TRBJ2-7,-,TRBV18,-,TGTGCCAGCTCGATGCGCCAGGGGGAGGTGAGCGAGCAGTACTTC,CASSMRQGEVSEQYF
TRBJ2-3,-,TRBV6-6,TRBD1,TGCGCCCTCGGGTCGGATCAGGGGGGCACAGATACGCAGTATTTT,CALGSDQGGTDTQYF
TRBJ2-3,-,TRBV4-1,TRBD2,TGCGCCAGCAGCTCCCGAGGAGCGGGACCTTCCGCAGATACGCAGTATTTT,CASSSRGAGPSADTQYF
TRBJ2-5,once,TRBV15,TRBD2,TGTGCCACCAGCAGAGCGGGTAGCGGGTGGGAGACCCAGTACTTC,CATSRAGSGWETQYF
TRBJ2-5,-,TRBV6-5,-,TGTGCCAGCAGTTCCGGGCAGCGGGTCCAAGAGACCCAGTACTTC,CASSSGQRVQETQYF
TRBJ1-5,-,TRBV18,-,TGTGCCAGCTCCGCCGGGGCGGGGGGCGGCAGCAATCAGCCCCAGCATTTT,CASSAGAGGGSNQPQHF
TRBJ1-5,-,TRBV4-2,-,TGTGCCAGCAGCCAAGTAGAGGATAGCAATCAGCCCCAGCATTTT,CASSQVEDSNQPQHF
TRBJ2-1,-,TRBV6-5,TRBD1,TGTGCCAGCAGCGGGACAGGTTTCAATGAGCAGTTCTTC,CASSGTGFNEQFF
TRBJ2-1,-,TRBV5-5,TRBD2,TGTGCCAGCCCCGGGACTAGCGGGGGGAATGAGCAGTTCTTC,CASPGTSGGNEQFF
TRBJ2-5,few,TRBV9,TRBD2,TGTGCCAGCAGCGTAGGAATCGGGAGAGGGACTAGCGGGAGGGGAGAGACCCAGTACTTC,CASSVGIGRGTSGRGETQYF
TRBJ2-7,-,TRBV6-1,TRBD1,TGTGCCAGCAGTGTCGACAGGGCGACCTCCTACGAGCAGTACTTC,CASSVDRATSYEQYF
TRBJ1-1,-,TRBV6-1,-,TGTGCCAGCATTGGGCGGGGGAGAGCTTTCTTT,CASIGRGRAFF
TRBJ2-7,-,TRBV30,TRBD2,TGTGCCTGGAGTGTAAATAGCGGGGCCTACGAGCAGTACTTC,CAWSVNSGAYEQYF
TRBJ2-2,-,TRBV6-4,TRBD2,TGTGCCAGCAGCCGAGGCCCAGCGGGGGCCACGAACACCGGGGAGCTGTTTTTT,CASSRGPAGATNTGELFF
TRBJ1-1,-,TRBV5-8,-,TGTGCCAGCAGCCGCGTCTTTGGCACTGAAGCTTTCTTT,CASSRVFGTEAFF
TRBJ2-3,-,TRBV7-2,TRBD2,TGTGCCAGCAGCTCCTCGCCGGGGGGGGCCACAGATACGCAGTATTTT,CASSSSPGGATDTQYF
TRBJ2-5,-,TRBV7-9,TRBD2,TGTGCCAGCAGCGCAGGGACTACCGGGCGGACCCAGTACTTC,CASSAGTTGRTQYF
TRBJ1-1,once,TRBV27,-,TGTGCCAGCAGTCCACTATGGGGCGACACTGAAGCTTTCTTT,CASSPLWGDTEAFF
TRBJ1-5,-,TRBV2,TRBD1,TGTGCCAGCAGCCGGACAGGGAGTCGGCCCCAGCATTTT,CASSRTGSRPQHF
TRBJ1-5,-,TRBV4-3,TRBD1,TGCGCCAGCAGCCAACAACAGGGGCCCAATCAGCCCCAGCATTTT,CASSQQQGPNQPQHF
TRBJ2-1,-,TRBV5-1,-,TGCGCCAGCAGCTTGGATGTAGGGGGTTATGAGCAGTTCTTC,CASSLDVGGYEQFF
TRBJ2-3,-,TRBV19,TRBD2,TGTGCCAGTAGTATAGGCGGGGGGGCGGGGGATACGCAGTATTTT,CASSIGGGAGDTQYF
TRBJ2-3,few,TRBV5-1,-,TGCGCCAGCAGCCAGGGGGGACTGGATACGCAGTATTTT,CASSQGGLDTQYF
TRBJ1-5,-,TRBV19,-,TGTGCCAGTAGTATGCGGGGATATGGTAGCAATCAGCCCCAGCATTTT,CASSMRGYGSNQPQHF
TRBJ1-6,-,TRBV6-5,-,TGTGCCAGCAGTTATCGAGGGGGAGTGATGTATTCACCCCTCCACTTT,CASSYRGGVMYSPLHF
TRBJ1-5,-,TRBV7-8,-,TGTGCCAGCAGCTTAGCCGGGGGTTGGGGCAATCAGCCCCAGCATTTT,CASSLAGGWGNQPQHF
TRBJ2-3,-,TRBV29-1,-,TGCAGCGTCCGCGCGGGGATGGATACGCAGTATTTT,CSVRAGMDTQYF
TRBJ2-1,-,TRBV30,-,TGTGCCTGGAGTGTCCCGGGAATTGGGCATGAGCAGTTCTTC,CAWSVPGIGHEQFF
TRBJ1-2,-,TRBV9,-,TGTGCCAGCAGACCCACAGGGATCACCTATGGCTACACCTTC,CASRPTGITYGYTF
TRBJ2-2,-,TRBV7-9,TRBD2,TGTGCCAGCAGCTTAGCCCCCGTGGGGGGGGCCGGGGAGCTGTTTTTT,CASSLAPVGGAGELFF
TRBJ2-5,few,TRBV5-1,-,TGCGCCAGCAGCTTGGGTGGACACCCGCAAGAGACCCAGTACTTC,CASSLGGHPQETQYF
TRBJ1-1,-,TRBV5-4,-,TGTGCCAGCAGCTTGGCAGGAAGGAACACTGAAGCTTTCTTT,CASSLAGRNTEAFF
TRBJ2-1,once,TRBV5-5,TRBD2,TGTGCCAGCAGCTTAGGACTAGCGGGGGGGCCGAGGAATGAGCAGTTCTTC,CASSLGLAGGPRNEQFF